This TCR beta chain was recorded in a study of cytomegalovirus exposure and HLA in healthy donors. Study-level points and caveats: Earlier results showed most TCR beta V segments being productive about 87% or about 30% of the time. Follow-up analysis seemed to connect common viral pathogens with several of the most significant clusters identified. Using a false discovery rate of 0.05, a later analysis showed that 15,000 to 20,000 TCR beta sequences were associated with HLA alleles.

The primer mix had 60 Vbeta and 13 Jbeta primers. The repertoire was sequenced with immunoSEQ multiplex PCR; TCRdb's copy has only in-frame clones and lacks some. The sample carries about 130,000 clones, 80% recorded once. The CDR3 consists of 13 residues. V lost 4 bases, J lost 8 bases, and 11 bases lay in between. CDR1 and CDR2 from the germline V gene are MGHRA and YSYEKL. Concerning this clone itself: Its antigen remains unidentified.

This TCR came from a man younger than 45 in good health and CMV-seropositive. Material for sequencing was PBMCs. V is TRBV4-1 and J is TRBJ1-4, with D possibly being TRBD1 (5 bases). DNA for the CDR3: TGCGCCAGCAGCCGCAAGACAGAGGAAAAACTGTTTTTT. Translated, it gives CASSRKTEEKLFF.